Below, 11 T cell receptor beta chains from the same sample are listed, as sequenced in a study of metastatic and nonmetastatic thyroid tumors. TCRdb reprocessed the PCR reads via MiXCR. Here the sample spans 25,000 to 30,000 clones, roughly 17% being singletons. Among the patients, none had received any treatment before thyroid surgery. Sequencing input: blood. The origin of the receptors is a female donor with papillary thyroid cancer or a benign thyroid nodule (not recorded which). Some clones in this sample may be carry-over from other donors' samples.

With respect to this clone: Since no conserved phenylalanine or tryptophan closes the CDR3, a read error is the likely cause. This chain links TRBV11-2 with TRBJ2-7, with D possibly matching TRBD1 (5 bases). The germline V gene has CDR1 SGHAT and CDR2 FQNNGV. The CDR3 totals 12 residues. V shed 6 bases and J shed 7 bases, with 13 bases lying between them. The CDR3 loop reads CASSLDSREQYL. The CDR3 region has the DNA TGTGCCAGCAGTCTTGACAGCCGGGAGCAGTACTTA.

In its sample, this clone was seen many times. CDR3 DNA sequence: TGCAGCGTTGAAGGACCGATTTTTTGGACTAGCGGGAGACCAGGTACGCAGTATTTT. This codes for CSVEGPIFWTSGRPGTQYF. The rearrangement joins TRBV29-1 to TRBJ2-3, with 13 bases aligning to TRBD2. Germline V gives CDR1 SQVTM, CDR2 ANQGSEA. The CDR3 sequence is 19 residues long. V was clipped by 1 base and J by 8 bases; unmatched bases: 18.

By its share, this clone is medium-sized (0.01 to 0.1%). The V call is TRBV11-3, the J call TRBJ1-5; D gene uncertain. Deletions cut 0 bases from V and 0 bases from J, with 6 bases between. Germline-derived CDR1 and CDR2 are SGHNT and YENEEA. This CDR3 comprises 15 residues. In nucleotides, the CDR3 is TGTGCCAGCAGCTTAGATGGCTATAGCAATCAGCCCCAGCATTTT. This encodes CASSLDGYSNQPQHF.

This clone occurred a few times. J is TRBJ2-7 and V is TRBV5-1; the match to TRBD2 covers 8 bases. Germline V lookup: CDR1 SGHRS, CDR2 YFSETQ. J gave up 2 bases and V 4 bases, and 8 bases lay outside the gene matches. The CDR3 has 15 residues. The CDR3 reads CASSPGGVGAYEQYF. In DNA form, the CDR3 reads TGCGCCAGCAGCCCCGGGGGGGTGGGGGCCTACGAGCAGTACTTC.

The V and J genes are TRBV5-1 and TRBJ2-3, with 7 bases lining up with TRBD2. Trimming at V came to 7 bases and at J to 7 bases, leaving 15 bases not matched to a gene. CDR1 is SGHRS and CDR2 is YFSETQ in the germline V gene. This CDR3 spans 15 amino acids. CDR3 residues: CASSPWASGGYTQYF. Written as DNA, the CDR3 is TGCGCCAGCTCCCCGTGGGCTAGCGGAGGCTATACGCAGTATTTT. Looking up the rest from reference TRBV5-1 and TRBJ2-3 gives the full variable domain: KAGVTQTPRYLIKTRGQQVTLSCSPISGHRSVSWYQQTPGQGLQFLFEYFSETQRNKGNFPGRFSGRQFSNSRSEMNVSTLELGDSALYLCASSPWASGGYTQYFGPGTRLTVL.

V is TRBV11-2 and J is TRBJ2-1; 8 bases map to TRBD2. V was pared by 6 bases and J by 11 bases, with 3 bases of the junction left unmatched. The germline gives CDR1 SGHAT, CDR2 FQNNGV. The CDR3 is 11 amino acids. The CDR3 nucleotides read TGTGCCAGCAGTACTAGCGGTCAGCAGTTCTTC. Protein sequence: CASSTSGQQFF.

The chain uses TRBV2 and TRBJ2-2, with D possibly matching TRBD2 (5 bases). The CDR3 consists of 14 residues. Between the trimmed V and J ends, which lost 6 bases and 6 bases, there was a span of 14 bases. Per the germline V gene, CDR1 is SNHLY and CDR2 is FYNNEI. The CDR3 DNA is TGTGCCAGCAGCCATTACGCGGAGGCCGGGGAGCTGTTTTTT. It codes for CASSHYAEAGELFF.

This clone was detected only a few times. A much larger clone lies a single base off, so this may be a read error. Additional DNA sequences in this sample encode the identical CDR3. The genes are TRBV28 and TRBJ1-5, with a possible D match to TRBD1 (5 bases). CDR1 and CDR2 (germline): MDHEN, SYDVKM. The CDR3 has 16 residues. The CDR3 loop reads CASSTSGTSPNQPQHF. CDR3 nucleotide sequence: TGTGCCAGCAGTACCTCCGGGACGTCTCCCAATCAGCCCCAGCACTTT.

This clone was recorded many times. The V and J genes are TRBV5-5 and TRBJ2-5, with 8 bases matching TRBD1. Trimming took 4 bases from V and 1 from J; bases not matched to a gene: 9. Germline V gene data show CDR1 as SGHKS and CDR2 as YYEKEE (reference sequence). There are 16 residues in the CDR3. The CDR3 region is CASSRRTGLAQETQYF. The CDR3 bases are TGTGCCAGCAGCCGGAGGACAGGGTTGGCCCAAGAGACCCAGTACTTC.

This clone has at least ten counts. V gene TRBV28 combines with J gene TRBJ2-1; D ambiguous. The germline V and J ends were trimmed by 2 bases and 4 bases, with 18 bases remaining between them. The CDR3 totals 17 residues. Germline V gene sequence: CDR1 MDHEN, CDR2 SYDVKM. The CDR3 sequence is CASSLGFGPGIYNEQFF. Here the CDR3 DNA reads TGTGCCAGCAGTTTAGGTTTCGGCCCTGGCATTTACAATGAGCAGTTCTTC. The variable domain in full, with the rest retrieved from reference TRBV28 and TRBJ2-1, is DVKVTQSSRYLVKRTGEKVFLECVQDMDHENMFWYRQDPGLGLRLIYFSYDVKMKEKGDIPEGYSVSREKKERFSLILESASTNQTSMYLCASSLGFGPGIYNEQFFGPGTRLTVL.

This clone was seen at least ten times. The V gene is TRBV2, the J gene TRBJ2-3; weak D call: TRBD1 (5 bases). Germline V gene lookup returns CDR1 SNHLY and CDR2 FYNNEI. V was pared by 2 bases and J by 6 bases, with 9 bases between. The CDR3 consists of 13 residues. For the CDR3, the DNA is TGTGCCAGCAGTGAACAGGGTGGGGATACGCAGTATTTT. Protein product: CASSEQGGDTQYF. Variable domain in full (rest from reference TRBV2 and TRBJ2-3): EPEVTQTPSHQVTQMGQEVILRCVPISNHLYFYWYRQILGQKVEFLVSFYNNEISEKSEIFDDQFSVERPDGSNFTLKIRSTKLEDSAMYFCASSEQGGDTQYFGPGTRLTVL.